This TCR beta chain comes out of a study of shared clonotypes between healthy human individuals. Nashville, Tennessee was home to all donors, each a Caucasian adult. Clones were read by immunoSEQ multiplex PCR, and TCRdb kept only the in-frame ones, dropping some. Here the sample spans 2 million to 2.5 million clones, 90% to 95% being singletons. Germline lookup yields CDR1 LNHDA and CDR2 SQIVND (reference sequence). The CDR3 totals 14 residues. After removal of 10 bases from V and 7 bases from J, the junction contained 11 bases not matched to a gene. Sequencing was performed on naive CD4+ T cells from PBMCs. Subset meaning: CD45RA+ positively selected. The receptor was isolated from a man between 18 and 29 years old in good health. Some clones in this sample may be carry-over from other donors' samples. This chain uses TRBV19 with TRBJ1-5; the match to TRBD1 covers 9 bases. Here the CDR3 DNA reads TGTGCCACCACAACAGGGGGCGCAGGGCAGCCCCAGCATTTT. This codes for CATTTGGAGQPQHF.